Listed below are T cell receptor beta chains from one sample, sequenced in a study of T-cell reconstitution after alpha-beta-depleted transplantation in children. TCRdb reanalysed the PCR reads using MiXCR and keeps one entry per CDR3 protein. This sample has some 500,000 distinct CDR3 sequences, with around a third found just once. The material sequenced was PBMCs from the stem cell graft donor, taken from the stem cell graft. The receptors come from a human donor who donated a stem cell graft to a child with aplastic anemia. The CDR3 runs from the conserved cysteine through the conserved F or W. D genes are given only for firm matches. The size of a clone is reported for some rows only, either as once, few or many, or as a class for expanded clones.

d_call	v_call	j_call	clone_size	cdr3_nt	cdr3_aa
NA	TRBV11-2	TRBJ1-1	few	TGTGCCAGCAGCTTATATCGAAGCTTAGTAGGCAGGAACACTGAAGCTTTCTTT	CASSLYRSLVGRNTEAFF
NA	TRBV5-6	TRBJ1-5	NA	TGTGCCAGCCAGAGAGGACTTCTAACCCAGGATCAGCCCCAGCATTTT	CASQRGLLTQDQPQHF
NA	TRBV12-3/TRBV12-4	TRBJ1-1	few	TGTGCCAGCAGTGACAGGTTAGGGGGAGCTTTCTTT	CASSDRLGGAFF
NA	TRBV20-1	TRBJ1-1	few	TGCAGTGCTAGTGCTGGGTACACTGAAGCTTTCTTT	CSASAGYTEAFF
TRBD1	TRBV29-1	TRBJ1-2	NA	TGCAGCCTCAGGACAGGGACGGGAGGCTACACCTTC	CSLRTGTGGYTF
TRBD1	TRBV9	TRBJ1-2	NA	TGTGCCAGCAGCGTAGATATATTGGGGGGACAGGGGCCGAATGGCTACACCTTC	CASSVDILGGQGPNGYTF
NA	TRBV18	TRBJ2-7	few	TGTGCCAGCTCACCACGACCTCTCTGGCCGGGGAGTGGAGACGAGCAGTACTTC	CASSPRPLWPGSGDEQYF
NA	TRBV18	TRBJ2-5	NA	TGTGCCAGCACTCGGGCGGAGACCCAGTACTTC	CASTRAETQYF
NA	TRBV10-3	TRBJ2-5	many	TGTGCCATCAGTGAAGGTCAAGAGACCCAGTACTTC	CAISEGQETQYF
NA	TRBV15	TRBJ2-5	few	TGTGCCACCGCACAAATATCCCAAGAGACCCAGTACTTC	CATAQISQETQYF